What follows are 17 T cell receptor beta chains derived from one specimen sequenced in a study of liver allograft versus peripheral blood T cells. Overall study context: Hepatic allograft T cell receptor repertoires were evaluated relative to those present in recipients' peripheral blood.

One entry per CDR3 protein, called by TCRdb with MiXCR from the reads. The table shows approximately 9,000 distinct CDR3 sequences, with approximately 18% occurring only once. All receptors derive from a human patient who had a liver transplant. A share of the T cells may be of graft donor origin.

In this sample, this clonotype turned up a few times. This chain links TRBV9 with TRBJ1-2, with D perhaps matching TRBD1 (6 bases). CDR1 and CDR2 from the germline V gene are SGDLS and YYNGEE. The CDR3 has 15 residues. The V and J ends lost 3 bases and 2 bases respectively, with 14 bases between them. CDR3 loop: CASSGNRAGNYGYTF. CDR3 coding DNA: TGTGCCAGCAGCGGCAACAGGGCTGGCAACTATGGCTACACCTTC. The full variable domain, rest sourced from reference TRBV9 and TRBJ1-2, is DSGVTQTPKHLITATGQRVTLRCSPRSGDLSVYWYQQSLDQGLQFLIQYYNGEERAKGNILERFSAQQFPDLHSELNLSSLELGDSALYFCASSGNRAGNYGYTFGSGTRLTVV.

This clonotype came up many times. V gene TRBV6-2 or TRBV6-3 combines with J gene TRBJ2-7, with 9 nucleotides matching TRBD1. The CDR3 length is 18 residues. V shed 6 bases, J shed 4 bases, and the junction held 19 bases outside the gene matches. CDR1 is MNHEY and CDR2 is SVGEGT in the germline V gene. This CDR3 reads CASRTYGSGQGIGYEQYF. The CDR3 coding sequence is TGTGCCAGCAGGACCTACGGATCCGGACAGGGGATAGGGTACGAGCAGTACTTC.

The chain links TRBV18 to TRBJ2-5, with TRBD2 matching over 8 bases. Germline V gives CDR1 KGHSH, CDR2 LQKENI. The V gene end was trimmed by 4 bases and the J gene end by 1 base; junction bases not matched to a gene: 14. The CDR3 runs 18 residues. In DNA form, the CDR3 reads TGTGCCAGCTCACTCAACGCCCTCGGGGGGGTTATCCAAGAGACCCAGTACTTC. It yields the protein CASSLNALGGVIQETQYF.

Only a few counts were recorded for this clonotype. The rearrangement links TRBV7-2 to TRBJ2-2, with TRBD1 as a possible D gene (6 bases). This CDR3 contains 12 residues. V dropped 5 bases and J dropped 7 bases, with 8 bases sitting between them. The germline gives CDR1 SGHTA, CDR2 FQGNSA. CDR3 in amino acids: CASSAGVGELFF. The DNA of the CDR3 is TGTGCCAGCAGCGCAGGGGTCGGGGAGCTGTTTTTT.

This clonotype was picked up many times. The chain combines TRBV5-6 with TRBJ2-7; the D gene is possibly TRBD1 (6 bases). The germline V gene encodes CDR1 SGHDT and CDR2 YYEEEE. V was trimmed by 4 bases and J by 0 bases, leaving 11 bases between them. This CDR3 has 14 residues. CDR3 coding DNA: TGTGCCAGCAGCGTCCAGGGGAACTCCTACGAGCAGTACTTC. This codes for CASSVQGNSYEQYF.

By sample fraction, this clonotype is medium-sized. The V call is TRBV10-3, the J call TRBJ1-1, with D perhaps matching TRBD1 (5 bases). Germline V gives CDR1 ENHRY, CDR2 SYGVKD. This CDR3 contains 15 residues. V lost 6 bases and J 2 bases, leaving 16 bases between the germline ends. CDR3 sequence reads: CAIRHSRDGNTEAFF. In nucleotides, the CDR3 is TGTGCCATCAGACACTCCCGGGACGGTAACACTGAAGCTTTCTTT.

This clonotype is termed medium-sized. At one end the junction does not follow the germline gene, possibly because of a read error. The DNA of the CDR3 is TGTGCCAGTAGTATGACCGGGACCGCCCGGGTCTTT. Residues: CASSMTGTARVF. The chain uses TRBV19 and TRBJ1-1; TRBD1 is a possible D gene (5 bases). This CDR3 comprises 12 residues. Germline CDR1 is LNHDA and CDR2 is SQIVND (reference sequence).

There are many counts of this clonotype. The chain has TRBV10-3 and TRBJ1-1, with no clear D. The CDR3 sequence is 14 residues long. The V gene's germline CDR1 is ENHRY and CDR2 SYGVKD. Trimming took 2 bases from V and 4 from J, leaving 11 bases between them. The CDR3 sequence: CAISEPYPLTEAFF. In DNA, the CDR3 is TGTGCCATCAGTGAGCCGTACCCGCTCACTGAAGCTTTCTTT.

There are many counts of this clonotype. The CDR3 DNA reads as TGTGCCAGCTCACCACCGTCAGATAATTGGGGCTACGAGCAGTACTTC. Its translation is CASSPPSDNWGYEQYF. The chain links TRBV18 to TRBJ2-7; D not certain. V dropped 0 bases and J dropped 3 bases, with 15 bases sitting between them. The length of the CDR3 is 16 residues. The germline CDR1 and CDR2 sequences are KGHSH and LQKENI.

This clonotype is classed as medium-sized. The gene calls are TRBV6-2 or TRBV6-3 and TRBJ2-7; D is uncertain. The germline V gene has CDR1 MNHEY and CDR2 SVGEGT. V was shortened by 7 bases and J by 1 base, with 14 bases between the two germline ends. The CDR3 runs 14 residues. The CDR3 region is CASKKVSPSYEQYF. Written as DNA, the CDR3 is TGTGCCAGCAAGAAGGTCTCCCCATCCTACGAGCAGTACTTC.

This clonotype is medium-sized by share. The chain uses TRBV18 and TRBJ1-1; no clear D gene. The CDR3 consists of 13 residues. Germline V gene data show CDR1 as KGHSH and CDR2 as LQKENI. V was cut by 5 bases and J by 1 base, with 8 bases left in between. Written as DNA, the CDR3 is TGTGCCAGCTCAGAGAGCGGGAACACTGAAGCTTTCTTT. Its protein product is CASSESGNTEAFF.

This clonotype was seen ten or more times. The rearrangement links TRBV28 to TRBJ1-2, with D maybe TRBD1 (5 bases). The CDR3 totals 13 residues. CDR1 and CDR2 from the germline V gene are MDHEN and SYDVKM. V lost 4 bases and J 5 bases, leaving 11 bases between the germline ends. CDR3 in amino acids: CASSSGQTYGYTF. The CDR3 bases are TGTGCCAGCAGTTCGGGGCAGACTTATGGCTACACCTTC.

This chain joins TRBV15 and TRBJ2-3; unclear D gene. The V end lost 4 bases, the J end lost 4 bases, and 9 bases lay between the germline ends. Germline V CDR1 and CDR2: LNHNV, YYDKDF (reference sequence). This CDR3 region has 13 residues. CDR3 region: CATSIADPDTQYF. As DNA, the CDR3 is TGTGCCACCAGCATAGCAGATCCAGATACGCAGTATTTT.

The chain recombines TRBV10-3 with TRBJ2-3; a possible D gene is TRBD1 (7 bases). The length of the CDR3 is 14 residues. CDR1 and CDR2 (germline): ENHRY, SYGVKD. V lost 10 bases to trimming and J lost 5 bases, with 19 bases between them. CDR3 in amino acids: CATLRDSRGDTQYF. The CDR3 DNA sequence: TGTGCCACTTTGCGGGACAGCAGAGGAGATACGCAGTATTTT.

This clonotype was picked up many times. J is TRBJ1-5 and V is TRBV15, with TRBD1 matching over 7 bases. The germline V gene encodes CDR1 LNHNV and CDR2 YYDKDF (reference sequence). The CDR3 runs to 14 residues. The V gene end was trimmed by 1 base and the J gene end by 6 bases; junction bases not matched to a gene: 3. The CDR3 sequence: CATSRGQGAQPQHF. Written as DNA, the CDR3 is TGTGCCACCAGCAGAGGACAGGGCGCTCAGCCCCAGCATTTT. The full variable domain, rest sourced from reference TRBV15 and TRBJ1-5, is DAMVIQNPRYQVTQFGKPVTLSCSQTLNHNVMYWYQQKSSQAPKLLFHYYDKDFNNEADTPDNFQSRRPNTSFCFLDIRSPGLGDTAMYLCATSRGQGAQPQHFGDGTRLSIL.

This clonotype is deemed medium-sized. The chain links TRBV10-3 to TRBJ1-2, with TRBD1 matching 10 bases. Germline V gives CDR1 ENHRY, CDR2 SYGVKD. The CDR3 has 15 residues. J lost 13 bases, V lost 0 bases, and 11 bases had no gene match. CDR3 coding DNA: TGTGCCATCAGTGAGTCCTCAAAAGGGACAGGGGAAATCACCTTC. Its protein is CAISESSKGTGEITF.

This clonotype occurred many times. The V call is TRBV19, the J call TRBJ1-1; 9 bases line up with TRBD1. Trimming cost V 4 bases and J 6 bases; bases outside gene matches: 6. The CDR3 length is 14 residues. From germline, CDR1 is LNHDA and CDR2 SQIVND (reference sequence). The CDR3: CASSTTGGRSEAFF. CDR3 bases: TGTGCCAGTAGTACTACAGGGGGCCGGTCTGAAGCTTTCTTT.